The 27 T cell receptor beta chains listed next were all sequenced from one sample in a study of OX40 agonist ivuxolimab in advanced cancers. Assay: immunoSEQ multiplex PCR; the TCRdb copy retains only in-frame clones and omits some. Among 9,500 to 15,000 clones, over 80% were seen once, and the ten largest hold roughly 20%. The sequencing used CD4+ or CD8+ T cells sorted from blood, collected in a trial of the OX40 agonist ivuxolimab. The receptors come from an adult with an advanced solid tumor such as melanoma, head and neck, liver or kidney cancer.

This clone was observed once. The chain uses TRBV19 and TRBJ2-5; a possible D gene is TRBD1 (6 bases). Trimming cost V 0 bases and J 5 bases, with 19 bases left between them. Germline values: CDR1 LNHDA, CDR2 SQIVND (reference sequence). This CDR3 is 17 amino acids long. CDR3 nucleotides: TGTGCCAGTAGTATAGATCACTTTACAGGGAAGGGGGAGACCCAGTACTTC. Translated: CASSIDHFTGKGETQYF.

This clone qualifies as medium-sized (0.01 to 0.1%). This chain links TRBV7-9 with TRBJ2-7; possible D gene TRBD1, 5 bases. The CDR3 contains 16 residues. Germline V gives CDR1 SEHNR, CDR2 FQNEAQ (reference sequence). The V gene lost 2 bases and the J gene lost 0 bases, with 14 bases spanning the gap. The CDR3 DNA is TGTGCCAGCAGCTTATCTCAGGGCATTAGCTCCTACGAGCAGTACTTC. This encodes CASSLSQGISSYEQYF. The full variable domain, with the rest looked up from reference TRBV7-9 and TRBJ2-7, is DTGVSQNPRHKITKRGQNVTFRCDPISEHNRLYWYRQTLGQGPEFLTYFQNEAQLEKSRLLSDRFSAERPKGSFSTLEIQRTEQGDSAMYLCASSLSQGISSYEQYFGPGTRLTVT.

This clone came up once. The V call is TRBV10-3, the J call TRBJ1-6; perhaps TRBD1 as D (6 bases). The ends were cut back, 6 bases at V and 8 bases at J, with 20 bases in the middle. The length of the CDR3 is 16 residues. Germline assignment: CDR1 ENHRY and CDR2 SYGVKD. The CDR3 coding sequence is TGTGCCATCAGGGGATTGGGGGGCCCGCGGCATTCACCCCTCCACTTT. It is translated as CAIRGLGGPRHSPLHF.

This clone was observed once. The V and J genes are TRBV4-1 and TRBJ2-1; 16 bases line up with TRBD2. The junction had 12 bases not matched to a gene; V was cut back by 5 bases and J by 5 bases. CDR1 and CDR2 from the germline V gene are MGHRA and YSYEKL. There are 19 residues in the CDR3. The CDR3 DNA sequence: TGCGCCAGCAGCTATCCGGGACTAGCGGGAGGGCCAGAAGACAATGAGCAGTTCTTC. This gives the protein CASSYPGLAGGPEDNEQFF.

This chain connects TRBV9 to TRBJ1-4, with D unresolved. The CDR3 totals 14 residues. V was clipped by 3 bases and J by 3 bases, with 9 bases between them. Germline CDR1 SGDLS, CDR2 YYNGEE. The CDR3 coding sequence is TGTGCCAGCAGCGAAGGGTGGGCTAATGAAAAACTGTTTTTT. Amino acid sequence: CASSEGWANEKLFF.

As concerns this clone: Being one base from a much bigger clone, this may be a read error. The J gene is TRBJ1-2, the V gene TRBV7-3; D is uncertain. Germline V gene sequence: CDR1 SGHTA, CDR2 FQGTGA. This CDR3 has 13 amino acids. The CDR3 DNA reads as TGTGCCAGCAGCTTCGACGGTAACTATGGCTACATCTTC. It is translated as CASSFDGNYGYIF.

The chain combines TRBV6-5 with TRBJ1-3, with D perhaps matching TRBD1 (6 bases). The CDR3 consists of 14 residues. Trimming removed 10 bases at V and 2 bases at J, with 15 bases between. From germline, CDR1 is MNHEY and CDR2 SVGAGI. CDR3 sequence (DNA): TGTGCCACCCTGGGGGCGTCGGCTGGAAACACCATATATTTT. As protein: CATLGASAGNTIYF.

V is TRBV27 and J is TRBJ2-3, with 14 bases aligning to TRBD2. This CDR3 is built from 22 residues. CDR1 and CDR2 (germline): MNHEY, SMNVEV (reference sequence). The ends lost 1 base at V and 3 bases at J; junction bases unmatched: 18. CDR3 protein: CASSLYTPGLAGVEIETDTQYF. In DNA, the CDR3 is TGTGCCAGCAGTTTATATACGCCGGGACTAGCGGGAGTCGAGATCGAAACAGATACGCAGTATTTT.

The rearrangement joins TRBV2 to TRBJ1-2; 9 bases are a match to TRBD1. From germline, CDR1 is SNHLY and CDR2 FYNNEI. J gave up 5 bases and V 1 base, and 5 bases lay outside the gene matches. The CDR3 spans 15 residues. Here the CDR3 DNA reads TGTGCCAGCAGTGAAGAAGGGACAGGGTGGTATGGCTACACCTTC. It yields the protein CASSEEGTGWYGYTF.

The rearrangement uses TRBV6-1 and TRBJ2-7, with TRBD1 identical over 11 bases. The ends lost 5 bases at V and 3 bases at J; junction bases unmatched: 3. The CDR3 covers 14 residues. Germline CDR1 is MNHNS and CDR2 is SASEGT. CDR3 sequence reads: CASSWGTGGYEQYF. The CDR3 coding sequence is TGTGCCAGCAGTTGGGGGACAGGGGGCTACGAGCAGTACTTC.

V usage is TRBV11-2 and J usage is TRBJ1-1; 7 bases map to TRBD1. The CDR3 totals 12 residues. From germline, CDR1 is SGHAT and CDR2 FQNNGV. V shed 5 bases and J 6 bases; nucleotides not matched to a gene: 3. CDR3 DNA: TGTGCCAGCAGCGCCGGGACAGCTGAAGCTTTCTTT. Translating gives CASSAGTAEAFF.

The chain couples TRBV9 to TRBJ2-7, with D possibly being TRBD1 or TRBD2 (5 bases each). Trimming removed 9 bases at V and 3 bases at J, with 13 bases between. The CDR3 extends over 12 amino acids. Per germline, CDR1 SGDLS and CDR2 YYNGEE. The CDR3 here is CANPGPFYEQYF. The CDR3, as DNA: TGTGCCAACCCGGGACCGTTCTACGAGCAGTACTTC.

Written as DNA, the CDR3 is TGTGCCAGCAGCGTAGAGGCGGGGAACCCACTAGATACGCAGTATTTT. It yields the protein CASSVEAGNPLDTQYF. The genes are TRBV9 and TRBJ2-3, with D possibly TRBD2 on 6 matching bases. This CDR3 contains 16 residues. V gave up 0 bases and J gave up 5 bases, with 16 bases separating them. Germline loops: CDR1 SGDLS, CDR2 YYNGEE. Full variable domain (remainder filled in from reference TRBV9 and TRBJ2-3): DSGVTQTPKHLITATGQRVTLRCSPRSGDLSVYWYQQSLDQGLQFLIQYYNGEERAKGNILERFSAQQFPDLHSELNLSSLELGDSALYFCASSVEAGNPLDTQYFGPGTRLTVL.

The chain carries TRBV2 and TRBJ1-5, with D hard to call. Trimming shortened V by 3 bases and J by 14 bases, and 17 bases separated the two germline ends. CDR1 and CDR2 (germline): SNHLY, FYNNEI. The CDR3 loop spans 13 amino acids. The CDR3 DNA follows: TGTGCCAGCAGTGACTATCTGGGGTTCGAGGAGCATTTT. Protein sequence: CASSDYLGFEEHF.

The count of this clone is one. In nucleotides, the CDR3 is TGTGCCAGCAGTACCGACGTGTACACCGGGGAGCTGTTTTTT. It encodes CASSTDVYTGELFF. The V gene is TRBV6-4, the J gene TRBJ2-2, with no clear D. Trimming removed 5 bases from V and 3 bases from J, with 10 bases in between. This CDR3 is built from 14 residues. Per germline, CDR1 MRHNA and CDR2 SNTAGT.

V and J are TRBV5-7 and TRBJ1-2; 8 bases line up with TRBD1. TRBV5-7 is an ORF, with its function uncertain. This CDR3 has 14 amino acids. Losses at the gene ends were 0 bases for V and 6 bases for J; bases not matched to a gene: 4. The CDR3 protein is CASSLGTGMDGYTF. DNA for the CDR3: TGTGCCAGCAGCTTGGGGACAGGGATGGATGGCTACACCTTC.

The chain uses TRBV7-9 and TRBJ2-3; TRBD2 aligns across 9 bases. J was trimmed by 1 base and V by 5 bases; bases with no gene match: 7. Looked up from germline, CDR1 is SEHNR and CDR2 is FQNEAQ (reference sequence). The CDR3 is 16 amino acids. CDR3 sequence (DNA): TGTGCCAGCAGCCATGGGGTAGCGGGGGGCACAGATACGCAGTATTTT. Translated, it gives CASSHGVAGGTDTQYF.

The chain combines TRBV19 with TRBJ1-2; D gene unclear. The CDR3 covers 15 residues. The germline CDR1 and CDR2 sequences are LNHDA and SQIVND (reference sequence). V was clipped by 5 bases and J by 0 bases, with 13 bases between them. In nucleotides, the CDR3 is TGTGCCAGTAGTCCGTACAGCGGAGCTAACTATGGCTACACCTTC. It encodes CASSPYSGANYGYTF.

The chain couples TRBV9 to TRBJ2-7, with TRBD2 matching over 9 bases. With V trimmed by 0 bases and J by 0 bases, 4 bases remained unmatched. This CDR3 has 16 residues. Germline CDR1 SGDLS, CDR2 YYNGEE. CDR3 bases: TGTGCCAGCAGCGTAGGACTAGCGGAGTTCTCCTACGAGCAGTACTTC. Its translation is CASSVGLAEFSYEQYF.

This clone was seen just once. The CDR3 region is CASSLEGNGRETQYF. DNA of the CDR3: TGTGCCAGCAGCTTGGAGGGGAACGGGCGGGAGACCCAGTACTTC. The gene calls are TRBV5-5 and TRBJ2-5; a weak D match, TRBD1 (5 bases). From germline, CDR1 is SGHKS and CDR2 YYEKEE (reference sequence). The CDR3 spans 15 residues. V lost 0 bases and J 5 bases, leaving 14 bases between the germline ends.

This clone is medium-sized (0.01 to 0.1%) in the sample. The rearrangement joins TRBV19 to TRBJ1-1; a weak D match, TRBD1 (5 bases). Germline V gives CDR1 LNHDA, CDR2 SQIVND (reference sequence). The CDR3 length is 13 residues. V lost 1 base and J 4 bases, leaving 7 bases between the germline ends. This CDR3 is CASSIGGATEAFF. Here the CDR3 DNA reads TGTGCCAGTAGTATAGGAGGGGCCACTGAAGCTTTCTTT.

This clone is medium-sized (0.01 to 0.1%). The V call is TRBV5-8, the J call TRBJ2-3; 7 bases map to TRBD2. The junction had 8 bases not matched to a gene; V was cut back by 5 bases and J by 2 bases. Germline CDR1 reads SGHTS; CDR2 reads YDEGEE. This CDR3 comprises 15 residues. CDR3 amino acids: CASRPERGHTDTQYF. The CDR3 bases are TGTGCCAGCAGACCAGAGCGGGGCCACACAGATACGCAGTATTTT.

This clone was seen a few times. This chain joins TRBV27 and TRBJ1-5; TRBD1 agrees at 10 bases. Germline values: CDR1 MNHEY, CDR2 SMNVEV (reference sequence). The CDR3 has 14 amino acids. V lost 4 bases, J lost 7 bases, and 4 bases stayed unmatched. CDR3 sequence reads: CASSSGQGFQPQHF. The CDR3 DNA sequence: TGTGCCAGCAGTTCGGGACAGGGGTTCCAGCCCCAGCATTTT.

The chain is built from TRBV5-4 and TRBJ1-6; perhaps TRBD1 as D (5 bases). Trimming took off 6 bases at V and 8 bases at J, with 15 bases between the two ends. Per germline, CDR1 SGHNT and CDR2 YYREEE (reference sequence). CDR3 length: 14 amino acids. CDR3 bases: TGTGCCAGCACCGATTGGGGGAGGGATTCACCCCTCCACTTT. Its protein is CASTDWGRDSPLHF.

This clone occurred once. This chain uses TRBV5-1 with TRBJ1-5; D is ambiguous. CDR3 size: 13 residues. CDR1 SGHRS and CDR2 YFSETQ come from the germline V gene. V was pared by 0 bases and J by 3 bases, with 4 bases between. The CDR3 region has the DNA TGCGCCAGCAGCTTGGACATCAATCAGCCCCAGCATTTT. Its protein is CASSLDINQPQHF.

V is TRBV10-2 and J is TRBJ2-7; the D gene is possibly TRBD2 (6 bases). The V gene lost 7 bases and the J gene lost 2 bases, with 15 bases spanning the gap. This CDR3 region has 14 residues. Germline V gene sequence: CDR1 WSHSY, CDR2 SAAADI. CDR3 region: CASNKGGKPYEQYF. For the CDR3, the DNA is TGCGCCAGCAATAAGGGAGGCAAACCCTACGAGCAGTACTTC.

This clone was seen just once. The rearrangement links TRBV9 to TRBJ2-1, with D possibly being TRBD2 (6 bases). CDR3 length equals 16 residues. Trimming removed 0 bases from V and 9 bases from J, with 19 bases in between. Germline V gene data show CDR1 as SGDLS and CDR2 as YYNGEE. In DNA, the CDR3 is TGTGCCAGCAGCGTAGTTCTTACCGGGAGCTCTCCTGAGCAGTTCTTC. Protein sequence: CASSVVLTGSSPEQFF.